This entry lists 24 T cell receptor beta chains sequenced from one sample in a study of early T cells in non-severe SARS-CoV-2 infection. TCRdb reprocessed the 5' RACE reads with MiXCR, giving one entry per CDR3 protein. The sample includes about 64,000 distinct CDR3 sequences, 20% to 25% of them seen just once. The specimen was whole blood, collected at baseline. These receptors originate from an adult who was a healthcare worker with PCR-confirmed SARS-CoV-2 infection or an uninfected control (not recorded which).

The J gene is TRBJ2-1, the V gene TRBV7-3; the D call may be TRBD1 or TRBD2 (6 bases each). The germline CDR1 and CDR2 sequences are SGHTA and FQGTGA. The CDR3 spans 14 residues. V was cut by 3 bases and J by 6 bases, with 12 bases left in between. Here the CDR3 reads CASSFGGPLNEQFF. CDR3 nucleotides: TGTGCCAGCAGCTTTGGGGGGCCCCTCAATGAGCAGTTCTTC.

In its sample, this clonotype was seen a few times. The chain uses TRBV25-1 and TRBJ2-2; D ambiguous. In germline, CDR1 is MGHDK, CDR2 SYGVNS. V was shortened by 2 bases and J by 1 base, with 8 bases between the two germline ends. The CDR3 loop spans 15 amino acids. CDR3 coding DNA: TGTGCCAGCAGTGAACTTGTCTTGAACACCGGGGAGCTGTTTTTT. Translating gives CASSELVLNTGELFF.

V is TRBV2 and J is TRBJ2-1; 11 nucleotides agree with TRBD2. CDR1 and CDR2 from the germline V gene are SNHLY and FYNNEI. This CDR3 region has 14 residues. V trimming: 6 bases; J trimming: 7 bases; junction bases outside the gene matches: 5. The CDR3 protein is CASRGLAVVNEQFF. The CDR3 DNA reads as TGTGCCAGCAGGGGACTAGCGGTGGTAAATGAGCAGTTCTTC.

This chain uses TRBV4-1 with TRBJ1-1; 8 nucleotides align to TRBD1. The CDR3 has 17 amino acids. Losses at the gene ends were 0 bases for V and 6 bases for J; bases not matched to a gene: 12. CDR1 is MGHRA, CDR2 YSYEKL, per germline. CDR3 loop: CASSQDPLGAGGPEAFF. The CDR3 DNA follows: TGCGCCAGCAGCCAAGATCCTCTTGGGGCAGGGGGCCCTGAAGCTTTCTTT.

This clonotype was seen repeatedly, ten times or more. The chain recombines TRBV29-1 with TRBJ2-3; D not certain. This CDR3 is 15 amino acids long. V lost 4 bases, J lost 0 bases, and 14 bases lay in between. CDR1 and CDR2 from the germline V gene are SQVTM and ANQGSEA. The CDR3 region is CSVGILGDSTDTQYF. For the CDR3, the DNA is TGCAGCGTTGGGATTCTGGGCGACAGCACAGATACGCAGTATTTT.

At least ten counts were recorded for this clonotype. The V call is TRBV5-4, the J call TRBJ1-2; 7 bases align to TRBD1. The CDR3 has 14 amino acids. J was trimmed by 3 bases and V by 4 bases; bases with no gene match: 6. The germline gives CDR1 SGHNT, CDR2 YYREEE (reference sequence). The CDR3: CASSPRDRDYGYTF. The CDR3, as DNA: TGTGCCAGCAGCCCCCGAGACAGGGACTATGGCTACACCTTC.

Ten or more counts support this clonotype. The rearrangement joins TRBV19 to TRBJ1-5; tentative D call: TRBD1 (5 bases). Per the germline V gene, CDR1 is LNHDA and CDR2 is SQIVND (reference sequence). V was clipped by 3 bases and J by 5 bases, with 14 bases between them. CDR3 size: 15 residues. Here the CDR3 DNA reads TGTGCCAGTAGTATTGGGGCAACGGGTTATCAGCCCCAGCATTTT. This codes for CASSIGATGYQPQHF.

In this sample, this clonotype turned up a few times. The gene calls are TRBV25-1 and TRBJ1-2, with a weak D call TRBD1 (5 bases). Germline-derived CDR1 and CDR2 are MGHDK and SYGVNS. The CDR3 is 13 amino acids. V gave up 1 base and J gave up 7 bases, with 10 bases separating them. CDR3 DNA sequence: TGTGCCAGCAGTGAATCGGCAGGGCCTGGCTACACCTTC. Its protein is CASSESAGPGYTF.

This clonotype has a handful of counts. V and J are TRBV28 and TRBJ2-5; 8 bases agree with TRBD2. The germline gives CDR1 MDHEN, CDR2 SYDVKM. This CDR3 has 14 amino acids. With V trimmed by 3 bases and J by 3 bases, 3 bases remained unmatched. In DNA form, the CDR3 reads TGTGCCAGCAGTTTCACTAGCGGAGAAGAGACCCAGTACTTC. This translates into CASSFTSGEETQYF.

This clonotype has more than one count but fewer than ten. The chain is built from TRBV18 and TRBJ2-7; 8 nucleotides align to TRBD1. With 5 bases clipped from V and 4 bases from J, the junction kept 4 bases outside the gene matches. The CDR3 has 13 residues. Germline-derived CDR1 and CDR2 are KGHSH and LQKENI. In nucleotides, the CDR3 is TGTGCCAGCTCAAGACAGGGGAATTACGAGCAGTACTTC. Translating gives CASSRQGNYEQYF.

This clonotype was counted only a few times. The chain couples TRBV12-3 or TRBV12-4 to TRBJ1-4; D gene uncertain. The CDR3 runs 13 residues. Trimming removed 3 bases at V and 5 bases at J, with 7 bases between. The CDR3 DNA follows: TGTGCCAGCAGTTTTTTTGAAAATGAAAAACTGTTTTTT. Its protein product is CASSFFENEKLFF.

This chain connects TRBV2 to TRBJ2-4, with 7 bases identical to TRBD1. This CDR3 spans 17 amino acids. In germline, CDR1 is SNHLY, CDR2 FYNNEI. The V segment lost 2 bases and the J segment 6 bases; nucleotides outside the gene matches: 13. In nucleotides, the CDR3 is TGTGCCAGCAGTGAACGTGGTGCAGGGGGAATTCTAAACATTCAGTACTTC. Its protein is CASSERGAGGILNIQYF. The variable domain in full, with the rest retrieved from reference TRBV2 and TRBJ2-4, is EPEVTQTPSHQVTQMGQEVILRCVPISNHLYFYWYRQILGQKVEFLVSFYNNEISEKSEIFDDQFSVERPDGSNFTLKIRSTKLEDSAMYFCASSERGAGGILNIQYFGAGTRLSVL.

This clonotype appeared a few times. The chain links TRBV3-1 to TRBJ2-3, with 8 nucleotides matching TRBD2. This CDR3 region has 14 residues. Trimming removed 4 bases from V and 5 bases from J; junction bases left unmatched: 5. Germline V gene data show CDR1 as LGHDT and CDR2 as YNNKEL (reference sequence). This CDR3 reads CASSRSRGGDTQYF. The CDR3 DNA is TGTGCCAGCAGCCGCAGCCGGGGGGGAGATACGCAGTATTTT.

The chain carries TRBV20-1 and TRBJ1-2, with TRBD1 as a possible D gene (6 bases). CDR1 and CDR2 from the germline V gene are DFQATT and SNEGSKA (reference sequence). The CDR3 totals 17 residues. V gave up 3 bases and J gave up 5 bases, with 25 bases separating them. CDR3 in amino acids: CSARVELIWGREYGYTF. In DNA form, the CDR3 reads TGCAGTGCTAGGGTCGAATTAATTTGGGGGCGGGAATATGGCTACACCTTC.

V usage is TRBV6-2 or TRBV6-3 and J usage is TRBJ2-3, with D perhaps matching TRBD1 or TRBD2 (5 bases each). The CDR3 is 17 residues long. The germline gives CDR1 MNHEY, CDR2 SVGEGT. V was trimmed by 0 bases and J by 5 bases, leaving 18 bases between them. CDR3 region: CASSYSTARGSQDTQYF. The CDR3 coding sequence is TGTGCCAGCAGTTACTCGACGGCCCGGGGCTCGCAAGATACGCAGTATTTT.

This clonotype was detected only a few times. This chain links TRBV6-6 with TRBJ1-1; maybe TRBD1 (5 bases). This CDR3 has 15 amino acids. V lost 2 bases, J lost 1 base, and 11 bases lay in between. Germline lookup yields CDR1 MNHNY and CDR2 SVGAGI (reference sequence). The CDR3 bases are TGTGCCAGCAGTTACACTTCGACAGCGAACACTGAAGCTTTCTTT. Translated, it gives CASSYTSTANTEAFF.

Remarks on this clonotype: An end of the junction differs from the germline gene, which may be a read error. This rearrangement joins TRBV10-2 to TRBJ2-4, with a weak D call TRBD1 (5 bases). The CDR3 is made up of 14 amino acids. Germline V lookup: CDR1 WSHSY, CDR2 SAAADI. This chain's CDR3 is CASSEGQTKNIQYF. The DNA for the CDR3 is TGCGCCAGCAGTGAGGGACAAACCAAAAACATACAGTACTTC.

The sample holds a few counts of this clonotype. The chain has TRBV30 and TRBJ2-7; D gene uncertain. The germline V gene encodes CDR1 GTSNPN and CDR2 SVGIG (reference sequence). Trimming took off 3 bases at V and 4 bases at J, with 31 bases between the two ends. The length of the CDR3 is 19 residues. CDR3 loop: CAWSAPPEHTETVPYEQYF. CDR3 bases: TGTGCCTGGAGCGCCCCCCCGGAGCACACAGAGACTGTCCCTTACGAGCAGTACTTC.

J is TRBJ2-7 and V is TRBV20-1; no reliable D call. The CDR3 spans 14 residues. Trimming removed 0 bases from V and 0 bases from J, with 9 bases in between. Germline V gene lookup returns CDR1 DFQATT and CDR2 SNEGSKA (reference sequence). The CDR3 loop is CSAREYGYSYEQYF. For the CDR3, the DNA is TGCAGTGCTAGAGAGTACGGCTACTCCTACGAGCAGTACTTC.

This clonotype has at least ten counts. The V and J genes are TRBV30 and TRBJ2-4, with TRBD2 as a possible D gene (6 bases). The CDR3 runs 14 residues. Germline V gives CDR1 GTSNPN, CDR2 SVGIG (reference sequence). V shed 0 bases and J shed 6 bases, with 12 bases lying between them. CDR3 sequence (DNA): TGTGCCTGGAGTGTACAAGCGGGCCTAAACATTCAGTACTTC. Translated: CAWSVQAGLNIQYF.

This clonotype occurred a few times. The V and J genes are TRBV6-1 and TRBJ2-5; no reliable D call. The germline V gene has CDR1 MNHNS and CDR2 SASEGT. Trimming stripped 5 bases from V and 5 bases from J, with 9 bases between. The CDR3 consists of 12 residues. The CDR3 bases are TGTGCCAGCAGTTTTTATGGGGAGACCCAGTACTTC. The encoded protein is CASSFYGETQYF.

A few counts support this clonotype. The chain is built from TRBV27 and TRBJ1-6; D possibly corresponds to TRBD1 (5 bases). Trimming left V 3 bases short and J 7 bases short, with 13 bases between. The CDR3 spans 15 residues. Per germline, CDR1 MNHEY and CDR2 SMNVEV (reference sequence). The CDR3 spells CASSFNDAGNSPLHF. In nucleotides, the CDR3 is TGTGCCAGCAGTTTCAACGACGCAGGGAATTCACCCCTCCACTTT.

This chain connects TRBV11-2 to TRBJ2-2; no definite D call. This CDR3 is 12 amino acids long. Germline V gene sequence: CDR1 SGHAT, CDR2 FQNNGV. Trimming shortened V by 5 bases and J by 7 bases, and 8 bases separated the two germline ends. In DNA form, the CDR3 reads TGTGCCAGCAGCCTGTCGGGCGGGGAGCTGTTTTTT. Protein sequence: CASSLSGGELFF.

This chain uses TRBV7-2 with TRBJ2-1; 8 bases agree with TRBD1. V gave up 4 bases and J gave up 13 bases; unmatched junction bases: 6. Germline V gene data show CDR1 as SGHTA and CDR2 as FQGNSA. The CDR3 sequence is 12 residues long. DNA for the CDR3: TGTGCCAGCAGCTCCGGACAGGGTGAACAGTTCTTC. Its protein is CASSSGQGEQFF.